The 27 T cell receptor beta chains presented below share a single source sample, sequenced in a study of long-term antiretroviral therapy in people with HIV. Survey-level resolution applied to immunoSEQ assay v3.0. Some clones are missing from TCRdb's copy, which holds only in-frame ones; the method was immunoSEQ multiplex PCR. The sample has about 23,000 clones, over 75% seen once. The source was unsorted PBMCs, collected 0.3 years after starting antiretroviral therapy. Receptor source: a man in his fifties with HIV.

The rearrangement joins TRBV18 to TRBJ2-1, with D tentatively TRBD1 (5 bases). Trimming removed 3 bases at V and 4 bases at J, with 10 bases between. The germline V gene encodes CDR1 KGHSH and CDR2 LQKENI. The CDR3 spans 14 residues. CDR3 amino acids: CASSPLTGYNEQFF. CDR3 coding DNA: TGTGCCAGCTCACCTCTTACAGGTTACAATGAGCAGTTCTTC.

The chain uses TRBV29-1 and TRBJ1-1; a weak D match, TRBD1 (5 bases). Germline V gives CDR1 SQVTM, CDR2 ANQGSEA. The V gene lost 7 bases and the J gene lost 1 base, with 13 bases spanning the gap. This CDR3 region has 13 residues. Here the CDR3 reads CSGGEEGNTEAFF. DNA of the CDR3: TGCAGCGGGGGGGAGGAGGGGAACACTGAAGCTTTCTTT.

The V and J genes are TRBV7-9 and TRBJ1-3, with D possibly TRBD1 on 6 matching bases. This CDR3 has 15 amino acids. Germline V gives CDR1 SEHNR, CDR2 FQNEAQ (reference sequence). Trimming shortened V by 1 base and J by 4 bases, and 11 bases separated the two germline ends. CDR3 nucleotide sequence: TGTGCCAGCAGCTTAGGCGGGGGACAAGGAAACACCATATATTTT. This gives the protein CASSLGGGQGNTIYF. Combining the CDR3 with reference TRBV7-9 and TRBJ1-3 gives the whole variable domain DTGVSQNPRHKITKRGQNVTFRCDPISEHNRLYWYRQTLGQGPEFLTYFQNEAQLEKSRLLSDRFSAERPKGSFSTLEIQRTEQGDSAMYLCASSLGGGQGNTIYFGEGSWLTVV.

The chain has TRBV10-3 and TRBJ2-7; 8 bases map to TRBD2. V trimming: 8 bases; J trimming: 3 bases; junction bases outside the gene matches: 3. The CDR3 has 12 amino acids. CDR1 is ENHRY and CDR2 is SYGVKD in the germline V gene. The CDR3, as DNA: TGTGCCATCCGCGGGGGGCACTACGAGCAGTACTTC. Translation gives CAIRGGHYEQYF.

This clone was picked up one time. The chain carries TRBV7-9 and TRBJ2-3, with 9 bases aligning to TRBD1. The CDR3 is 15 amino acids. V gave up 5 bases and J gave up 5 bases; unmatched junction bases: 8. The V gene's germline CDR1 is SEHNR and CDR2 FQNEAQ (reference sequence). The CDR3 region is CASSTGTGKIDTQYF. CDR3 sequence (DNA): TGTGCCAGCAGCACCGGGACAGGGAAAATAGATACGCAGTATTTT.

The V call is TRBV6-5, the J call TRBJ1-1; D unresolved. There are 14 residues in the CDR3. Germline CDR1 is MNHEY and CDR2 is SVGAGI. V lost 4 bases and J lost 2, with 11 bases in between. The CDR3 spells CASSSPRTNTEAFF. CDR3 sequence (DNA): TGTGCCAGCAGTTCACCCAGGACCAACACTGAAGCTTTCTTT.

The CDR3 nucleotides read TGTGCCAGCAGTCGACAGGGGAGCGACACTGAAGCTTTCTTT. Residues: CASSRQGSDTEAFF. The chain links TRBV2 to TRBJ1-1; TRBD1 agrees at 8 bases. The CDR3 is 14 residues long. Germline V gene data show CDR1 as SNHLY and CDR2 as FYNNEI. V was pared by 5 bases and J by 3 bases, with 5 bases of the junction left unmatched. Combining the CDR3 with reference TRBV2 and TRBJ1-1 gives the whole variable domain EPEVTQTPSHQVTQMGQEVILRCVPISNHLYFYWYRQILGQKVEFLVSFYNNEISEKSEIFDDQFSVERPDGSNFTLKIRSTKLEDSAMYFCASSRQGSDTEAFFGQGTRLTVV.

This chain connects TRBV7-9 to TRBJ2-7, with no clear D. Germline-derived CDR1 and CDR2 are SEHNR and FQNEAQ (reference sequence). The CDR3 has 12 residues. V gave up 4 bases and J gave up 4 bases, with 8 bases separating them. CDR3 protein: CASSSSVYEQYF. The CDR3 bases are TGTGCCAGCAGCTCATCCGTGTACGAGCAGTACTTC.

This chain connects TRBV19 to TRBJ1-2; 11 bases align to TRBD1. The CDR3 sequence is 14 residues long. Germline CDR1 and CDR2: LNHDA and SQIVND (reference sequence). Trimming at V came to 7 bases and at J to 4 bases, leaving 5 bases not matched to a gene. The CDR3, as DNA: TGTGCCAGTAAGAGGACAGGGGGCGTCTATGGCTACACCTTC. Protein product: CASKRTGGVYGYTF.

CDR3 coding DNA: TGCACCAGCAGCCAAGATCGCCTAGCGGGAACATACGAGCAGTACTTC. Translation gives CTSSQDRLAGTYEQYF. V is TRBV1 and J is TRBJ2-7; TRBD2 is the table's D call and was not checked against the DNA. TRBV1 is labeled a pseudogene. The CDR3 covers 16 residues.

The chain couples TRBV28 to TRBJ1-2; TRBD1 is a possible D gene (5 bases). CDR3 length: 17 amino acids. The germline V and J ends were trimmed by 4 bases and 0 bases, with 18 bases remaining between them. The V gene's germline CDR1 is MDHEN and CDR2 SYDVKM. CDR3 in amino acids: CASSYSPFGTSNYGYTF. The CDR3 region has the DNA TGTGCCAGCAGTTACTCTCCGTTCGGGACGTCTAACTATGGCTACACCTTC.

J is TRBJ2-7 and V is TRBV4-3, with 8 bases that match TRBD2. With 2 bases clipped from V and 7 bases from J, the junction kept 7 bases outside the gene matches. Germline CDR1 and CDR2: LGHNA and YSLEER. The CDR3 is 14 residues long. The CDR3 loop reads CASSQTGGVGEQYF. Here the CDR3 DNA reads TGCGCCAGCAGCCAAACGGGAGGGGTCGGGGAGCAGTACTTC.

The rearrangement uses TRBV7-9 and TRBJ1-2, with D unclear. Germline loops: CDR1 SEHNR, CDR2 FQNEAQ (reference sequence). Deletions cut 2 bases from V and 7 bases from J, with 17 bases between. The CDR3 runs 15 residues. CDR3 nucleotide sequence: TGTGCCAGCAGCTTACCTAGGGTTTTCTATCCTGGCTACACCTTC. The encoded protein is CASSLPRVFYPGYTF.

The CDR3 DNA reads TGTGCCAGCTCCGGAGGCTACCCCCCAGAGACCCAGTACTTC. It specifies CASSGGYPPETQYF. The chain employs TRBV7-2 and TRBJ2-5; weak D call: TRBD2 (5 bases). Per germline, CDR1 SGHTA and CDR2 FQGNSA. V lost 8 bases, J lost 4 bases, and 17 bases lay in between. The CDR3 spans 14 residues.

In its sample, this clone was seen a few times. This rearrangement joins TRBV25-1 to TRBJ1-3; no definite D call. The CDR3 length is 15 residues. Deletions cut 6 bases from V and 2 bases from J, with 14 bases between. CDR1 and CDR2 from the germline V gene are MGHDK and SYGVNS. Here the CDR3 DNA reads TGTGCCAGCAGCCACAACCGCTGGGCTGGAAACACCATATATTTT. Protein product: CASSHNRWAGNTIYF. Using reference TRBV25-1 and TRBJ1-3 for the parts outside the CDR3, the full variable domain is EADIYQTPRYLVIGTGKKITLECSQTMGHDKMYWYQQDPGMELHLIHYSYGVNSTEKGDLSSESTVSRIRTEHFPLTLESARPSHTSQYLCASSHNRWAGNTIYFGEGSWLTVV.

V and J are TRBV9 and TRBJ1-4, with TRBD1 identical over 8 bases. Germline V gene lookup returns CDR1 SGDLS and CDR2 YYNGEE. V trimming: 4 bases; J trimming: 6 bases; junction bases outside the gene matches: 8. The CDR3 sequence is 15 residues long. The CDR3 region is CASSFQQGGDEKLFF. The CDR3 DNA sequence: TGTGCCAGCAGCTTCCAACAGGGGGGGGATGAAAAACTGTTTTTT.

The chain links TRBV9 to TRBJ1-4, with TRBD1 identical over 7 bases. There are 16 residues in the CDR3. Germline CDR1 is SGDLS and CDR2 is YYNGEE. V shed 0 bases, J shed 8 bases, and the junction held 10 bases outside the gene matches. The DNA for the CDR3 is TGTGCCAGCAGCGTAGGGGCAGGGGGGGTTGGGGAAAAACTGTTTTTT. Translated: CASSVGAGGVGEKLFF.

The chain carries TRBV21-1 and TRBJ2-4; the DNA was not compared with TRBD1, the D call given in the table. TRBV21-1 is marked as a pseudogene. The CDR3 runs 15 residues. The DNA for the CDR3 is TGTGCCAGCAGCAGGGGCAGGGTAGCCAAAAACATTCAGTACTTC. This translates into CASSRGRVAKNIQYF.

This clone was observed a single time. CDR3: CASSFAGRDPYEQYF. In nucleotides, the CDR3 is TGTGCCAGCAGCTTCGCAGGCAGGGACCCCTACGAGCAGTACTTC. The chain has TRBV7-2 and TRBJ2-7; either TRBD1 or TRBD2 may supply D (5 bases each). V was pared by 3 bases and J by 2 bases, with 14 bases between. The germline CDR1 and CDR2 sequences are SGHTA and FQGNSA. CDR3 length: 15 residues. Full variable domain (remainder filled in from reference TRBV7-2 and TRBJ2-7): GAGVSQSPSNKVTEKGKDVELRCDPISGHTALYWYRQSLGQGLEFLIYFQGNSAPDKSGLPSDRFSAERTGGSVSTLTIQRTQQEDSAVYLCASSFAGRDPYEQYFGPGTRLTVT.

This clone is large (0.1 to 1%) in the sample. This chain uses TRBV5-4 with TRBJ2-1; unclear D gene. Trimming took off 2 bases at V and 2 bases at J, with 8 bases between the two ends. Per the germline V gene, CDR1 is SGHNT and CDR2 is YYREEE (reference sequence). The CDR3 is 14 amino acids. CDR3 amino acids: CASSLEVAYNEQFF. CDR3 nucleotides: TGTGCCAGCAGCTTAGAGGTGGCCTACAATGAGCAGTTCTTC.

The chain links TRBV28 to TRBJ2-7, with 7 bases identical to TRBD1. Trimming at V came to 3 bases and at J to 6 bases, leaving 11 bases not matched to a gene. Germline V gene data show CDR1 as MDHEN and CDR2 as SYDVKM. The CDR3 is made up of 15 amino acids. The CDR3 loop reads CASSLASDRSGEQYF. The DNA of the CDR3 is TGTGCCAGCAGTTTGGCGTCGGACAGGTCGGGCGAGCAGTACTTC.

The gene calls are TRBV27 and TRBJ2-7; 8 bases match TRBD1. The length of the CDR3 is 14 residues. The V segment lost 8 bases and the J segment 7 bases; nucleotides outside the gene matches: 13. Germline CDR1 and CDR2: MNHEY and SMNVEV (reference sequence). CDR3: CASSGGQAAFEQYF. Here the CDR3 DNA reads TGTGCCAGCTCCGGGGGACAGGCCGCTTTTGAGCAGTACTTC.

The chain employs TRBV11-2 and TRBJ1-4; D uncertain. The CDR3 spans 14 residues. Germline V CDR1 and CDR2: SGHAT, FQNNGV. The V end lost 5 bases, the J end lost 8 bases, and 15 bases lay between the germline ends. The CDR3 coding sequence is TGTGCCAGCAGCAGAACCGAAGTGGGAGAAAAACTGTTTTTT. Protein product: CASSRTEVGEKLFF.

The chain links TRBV7-9 to TRBJ2-7, with unresolved D. This CDR3 has 14 amino acids. CDR1 and CDR2 (germline): SEHNR, FQNEAQ (reference sequence). Trimming took 0 bases from V and 3 from J, leaving 9 bases between them. The DNA for the CDR3 is TGTGCCAGCAGCTTAGCGGCCTCGAACTACGAGCAGTACTTC. It translates to CASSLAASNYEQYF.

The chain links TRBV27 to TRBJ1-2; D might be TRBD1 (5 bases). Germline V CDR1 and CDR2: MNHEY, SMNVEV (reference sequence). V was shortened by 5 bases and J by 0 bases, with 13 bases between the two germline ends. CDR3 length equals 15 residues. Written as DNA, the CDR3 is TGTGCCAGCAGTCCAGGGACTGAGCCTAACTATGGCTACACCTTC. Translated: CASSPGTEPNYGYTF.

This clone was found once. This chain uses TRBV5-1 with TRBJ1-6; 7 bases agree with TRBD1. Trimming cost V 7 bases and J 6 bases; bases outside gene matches: 10. Germline assignment: CDR1 SGHRS and CDR2 YFSETQ. The CDR3 consists of 15 residues. As DNA, the CDR3 is TGCGCCAGCGCCCCCCAGGGGGGAACTAATTCACCCCTCCACTTT. Translating it yields CASAPQGGTNSPLHF.

As DNA, the CDR3 is TGTGCCTGGAGTGGGACTAGCCATGAGCAGTTCTTC. Protein: CAWSGTSHEQFF. This chain uses TRBV30 with TRBJ2-1; 8 nucleotides agree with TRBD2. J gave up 8 bases and V 1 base, and 1 base lay outside the gene matches. The germline CDR1 and CDR2 sequences are GTSNPN and SVGIG (reference sequence). The CDR3 sequence is 12 residues long. Variable domain in full (rest from reference TRBV30 and TRBJ2-1): SQTIHQWPATLVQPVGSPLSLECTVEGTSNPNLYWYRQAAGRGLQLLFYSVGIGQISSEVPQNLSASRPQDRQFILSSKKLLLSDSGFYLCAWSGTSHEQFFGPGTRLTVL.